Each of the 4 T cell receptor beta chains below was sequenced from the same sample in a study of cytomegalovirus exposure and HLA in healthy donors. Vbeta (60) and Jbeta (13) primers were used in the PCR. Sequencing used immunoSEQ multiplex PCR; TCRdb keeps in-frame clones, though not all of them. The sample contains 90,000 to 130,000 clones, about 70% of which appear only once. Sequencing was performed on PBMCs. These receptor sequences come from a woman in her twenties or thirties in good health and CMV-seronegative.

The CDR3 spells CASSTSTPRTEAFF. For the CDR3, the DNA is TGTGCCAGCTCGACCTCAACGCCGCGGACTGAAGCTTTCTTT. V is TRBV18 and J is TRBJ1-1; D is uncertain. The CDR3 spans 14 residues. The V gene lost 6 bases and the J gene lost 5 bases, with 16 bases spanning the gap. Germline V gene sequence: CDR1 KGHSH, CDR2 LQKENI.

This clone was counted a single time. This chain connects TRBV19 to TRBJ1-5, with 7 bases lining up with TRBD1. With V trimmed by 6 bases and J by 4 bases, 15 bases remained unmatched. The CDR3 totals 17 residues. CDR1 and CDR2 (germline): LNHDA, SQIVND (reference sequence). CDR3 sequence reads: CASSLLEGTVTNQPQHF. The CDR3 coding sequence is TGTGCCAGTAGCCTCCTGGAAGGGACAGTGACTAATCAGCCCCAGCATTTT.

The rearrangement uses TRBV5-1 and TRBJ2-7; maybe TRBD1 (6 bases). The CDR3 has 12 residues. Germline V lookup: CDR1 SGHRS, CDR2 YFSETQ. V lost 7 bases, J lost 4 bases, and 12 bases lay in between. The CDR3 coding sequence is TGCGCCAGCCAGCAGGACAGATACGAGCAGTACTTC. Translating it yields CASQQDRYEQYF.

The V gene is TRBV15, the J gene TRBJ1-5; tentative D call: TRBD1 (6 bases). V was pared by 6 bases and J by 6 bases, with 21 bases between. The CDR3 is 16 residues long. Per germline, CDR1 LNHNV and CDR2 YYDKDF (reference sequence). Here the CDR3 reads CATSPSGGATTQPQHF. CDR3 bases: TGTGCCACCAGTCCCTCGGGGGGGGCCACGACTCAGCCCCAGCATTTT.